This TCR beta chain comes out of a study of blood T cell repertoires in COVID-19. Study-wide context: From the United States, Italy and Spain came samples of acute and convalescent COVID-19. T cells, B-cell-depleted T cells, or PBMCs supplied cDNA or gDNA.

This clone was seen only a few times. J was trimmed by 2 bases and V by 0 bases; bases with no gene match: 1. The V gene's germline CDR1 is SGHTA and CDR2 FQGNSA. The CDR3 contains 15 residues. In the original processing: Amplifying reference gene primers gave estimates of nucleated cell counts. Clones were sequenced by immunoSEQ multiplex PCR, and TCRdb holds only the in-frame ones, with some missing. The D gene and trimming were derived from the DNA, and the V and J assignments and clone size from that table. The sample lists 200,000 to 300,000 clones; about 85% were seen once. Input material: peripheral blood. This receptor was obtained from a woman aged 60 to 75 with active or convalescent COVID-19. The rearrangement links TRBV7-2 to TRBJ1-2, with TRBD1 matching over 9 bases. The CDR3 coding sequence is TGTGCCAGCAGCTTAGCCGGGACAGGGAACTATGGCTACACCTTC. It codes for CASSLAGTGNYGYTF. Full variable domain (missing parts from reference TRBV7-2 and TRBJ1-2): GAGVSQSPSNKVTEKGKDVELRCDPISGHTALYWYRQSLGQGLEFLIYFQGNSAPDKSGLPSDRFSAERTGGSVSTLTIQRTQQEDSAVYLCASSLAGTGNYGYTFGSGTRLTVV.